These 10 T cell receptor beta chains came from one sample sequenced in a study of blood T cells in healthy people across ages. The authors ran a second PCR of about 6 to 11 cycles using a sample-barcoded 5' primer and a J-beta primer mix. TCRdb itself ran the 5' RACE reads through MiXCR, one entry per CDR3 protein. Among about 780,000 distinct CDR3 sequences, 20% to 30% were seen once, and the ten largest hold 3%. These data were also filed under a second study, of T cells of mothers and their children.

The material sequenced was blood. These TCRs come from a boy aged 10-17 years in good health.

This chain joins TRBV12-3 or TRBV12-4 and TRBJ2-5, with 8 bases that match TRBD1. The J call is in doubt because the DNA end fits TRBJ2-1 better. This CDR3 spans 14 amino acids. The CDR3 sequence is CASSLTGVHNEQFF. The CDR3 DNA is TGTGCCAGCAGCCTGACAGGGGTTCACAATGAGCAGTTCTTC.

In its sample, this clonotype was seen a few times. CDR3 sequence: CSAATLRGSGTDTQYF. CDR3 nucleotide sequence: TGCAGTGCGGCCACCCTTCGGGGATCTGGCACAGATACGCAGTATTTT. The genes are TRBV20-1 and TRBJ2-3; the D gene is possibly TRBD2 (5 bases). The CDR3 contains 16 residues. With 6 bases removed from V and 1 base from J, the gap between germline ends came to 20 bases. Germline lookup yields CDR1 DFQATT and CDR2 SNEGSKA (reference sequence).

This clonotype was seen a handful of times. The CDR3 loop reads CSASFYRGKIADTQYF. CDR3 DNA sequence: TGCAGTGCTAGTTTCTATCGGGGGAAGATTGCAGATACGCAGTATTTT. The rearrangement links TRBV20-1 to TRBJ2-3, with D perhaps matching TRBD2 (6 bases). The CDR3 length is 16 residues. CDR1 is DFQATT, CDR2 SNEGSKA, per germline (reference sequence). V dropped 3 bases and J dropped 4 bases, with 20 bases sitting between them.

The V gene is TRBV6-5, the J gene TRBJ2-5; D remains unclear. The end of the DNA fits TRBJ2-7 better, so the J call may be wrong. The CDR3 covers 14 residues. Germline CDR1 MNHEY, CDR2 SVGAGI. The CDR3 loop is CASSFHGYSYEQYF. Here the CDR3 DNA reads TGTGCCAGCAGTTTCCACGGTTACTCCTACGAGCAGTACTTC.

The rearrangement links TRBV11-1 to TRBJ2-4, with 14 bases aligning to TRBD2. V lost 5 bases and J lost 2; bases outside the gene matches: 5. The CDR3 spans 17 residues. In germline, CDR1 is SGHAT, CDR2 FQDESV (reference sequence). CDR3 sequence (DNA): TGTGCCAGCAGCGCCGGGACTAGCGGGAGCCCCAAAAACATTCAGTACTTC. Translating gives CASSAGTSGSPKNIQYF.

This clonotype was picked up many times. This chain joins TRBV6-6 and TRBJ2-5, with 10 bases identical to TRBD2. Per the germline V gene, CDR1 is MNHNY and CDR2 is SVGAGI (reference sequence). The CDR3 has 17 residues. V gave up 0 bases and J gave up 7 bases; unmatched junction bases: 11. CDR3 residues: CASSYSVGTSALGTQYF. For the CDR3, the DNA is TGTGCCAGCAGTTACTCCGTAGGGACTAGCGCCCTCGGGACCCAGTACTTC.

This clonotype was seen a handful of times. The chain combines TRBV5-5 with TRBJ2-5; maybe TRBD2 (6 bases). CDR1 and CDR2 from the germline V gene are SGHKS and YYEKEE (reference sequence). Trimming cost V 5 bases and J 3 bases, with 14 bases left between them. The CDR3 consists of 14 residues. CDR3 nucleotides: TGTGCCAGCAGGCGACAGTGGACTAAAGAGACCCAGTACTTC. This codes for CASRRQWTKETQYF.

The chain couples TRBV3-1 to TRBJ1-4, with a tentative D call TRBD1 (5 bases). The CDR3 spans 16 residues. Germline values: CDR1 LGHDT, CDR2 YNNKEL (reference sequence). V was shortened by 5 bases and J by 8 bases, with 21 bases between the two germline ends. CDR3 coding DNA: TGTGCCAGCAGCTCCACCGTATCGGGGGAATACGAAAAACTGTTTTTT. Protein sequence: CASSSTVSGEYEKLFF.

The chain links TRBV11-2 to TRBJ2-5; the D gene is possibly TRBD1 (5 bases). The length of the CDR3 is 15 residues. CDR1 and CDR2 from the germline V gene are SGHAT and FQNNGV. V lost 2 bases, J lost 2 bases, and 12 bases lay in between. This CDR3 is CASSLSKAGQETQYF. In DNA, the CDR3 is TGTGCCAGCAGCTTATCAAAAGCAGGGCAAGAGACCCAGTACTTC.

V is TRBV5-1 and J is TRBJ2-3; no firm D call. With 4 bases removed from V and 4 bases from J, the gap between germline ends came to 10 bases. The V gene's germline CDR1 is SGHRS and CDR2 YFSETQ. The CDR3 extends over 13 amino acids. The DNA of the CDR3 is TGCGCCAGCAGCCCGTCCTCGGCAGATACGCAGTATTTT. It encodes CASSPSSADTQYF.